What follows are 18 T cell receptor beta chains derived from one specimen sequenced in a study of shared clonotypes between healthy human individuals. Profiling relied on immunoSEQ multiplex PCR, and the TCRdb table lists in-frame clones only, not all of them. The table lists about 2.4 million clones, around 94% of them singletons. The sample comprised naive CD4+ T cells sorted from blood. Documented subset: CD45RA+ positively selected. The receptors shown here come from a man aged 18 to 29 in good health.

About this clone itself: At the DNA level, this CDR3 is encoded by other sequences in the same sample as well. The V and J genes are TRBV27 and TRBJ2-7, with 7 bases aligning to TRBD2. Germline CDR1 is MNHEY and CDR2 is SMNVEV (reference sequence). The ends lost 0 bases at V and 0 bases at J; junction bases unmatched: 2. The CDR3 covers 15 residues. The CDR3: CASSLSGGSSYEQYF. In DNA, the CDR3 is TGTGCCAGCAGTTTATCGGGAGGGTCCTCCTACGAGCAGTACTTC.

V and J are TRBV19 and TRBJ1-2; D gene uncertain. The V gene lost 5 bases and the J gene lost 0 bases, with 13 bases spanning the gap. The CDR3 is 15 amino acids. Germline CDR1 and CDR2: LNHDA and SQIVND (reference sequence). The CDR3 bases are TGTGCCAGTAGTGAAAGGCCGGCCTCTAACTATGGCTACACCTTC. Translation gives CASSERPASNYGYTF.

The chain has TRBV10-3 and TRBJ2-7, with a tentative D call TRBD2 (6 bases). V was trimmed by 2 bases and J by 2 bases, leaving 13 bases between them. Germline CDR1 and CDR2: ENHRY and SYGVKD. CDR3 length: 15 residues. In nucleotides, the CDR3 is TGTGCCATCAGTGAGCCGGGACTGGAGGCCTACGAGCAGTACTTC. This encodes CAISEPGLEAYEQYF.

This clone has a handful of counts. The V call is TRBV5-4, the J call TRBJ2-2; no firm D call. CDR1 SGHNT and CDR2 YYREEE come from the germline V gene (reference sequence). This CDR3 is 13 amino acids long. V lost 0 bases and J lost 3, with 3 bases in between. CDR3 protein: CASSLGHTGELFF. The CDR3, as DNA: TGTGCCAGCAGCTTGGGGCACACCGGGGAGCTGTTTTTT.

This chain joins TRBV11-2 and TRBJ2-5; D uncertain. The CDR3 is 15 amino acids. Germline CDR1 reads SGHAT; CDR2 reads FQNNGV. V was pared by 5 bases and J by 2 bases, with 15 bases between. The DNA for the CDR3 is TGTGCCAGCAGCACCAATGGGCGGAGACAAGAGACCCAGTACTTC. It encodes CASSTNGRRQETQYF. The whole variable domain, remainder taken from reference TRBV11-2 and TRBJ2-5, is EAGVAQSPRYKIIEKRQSVAFWCNPISGHATLYWYQQILGQGPKLLIQFQNNGVVDDSQLPKDRFSAERLKGVDSTLKIQPAKLEDSAVYLCASSTNGRRQETQYFGPGTRLLVL.

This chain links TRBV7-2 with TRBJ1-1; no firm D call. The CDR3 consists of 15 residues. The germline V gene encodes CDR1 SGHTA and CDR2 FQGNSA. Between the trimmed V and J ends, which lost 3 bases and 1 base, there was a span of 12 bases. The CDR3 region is CASSLVAVPNTEAFF. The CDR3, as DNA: TGTGCCAGCAGCTTGGTAGCCGTGCCGAACACTGAAGCTTTCTTT.

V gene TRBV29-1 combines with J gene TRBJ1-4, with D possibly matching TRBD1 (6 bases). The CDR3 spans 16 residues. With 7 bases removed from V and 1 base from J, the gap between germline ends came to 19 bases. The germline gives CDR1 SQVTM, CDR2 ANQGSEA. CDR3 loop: CSALDRAGITNEKLFF. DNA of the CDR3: TGCAGCGCCCTGGACAGAGCCGGTATAACTAATGAAAAACTGTTTTTT.

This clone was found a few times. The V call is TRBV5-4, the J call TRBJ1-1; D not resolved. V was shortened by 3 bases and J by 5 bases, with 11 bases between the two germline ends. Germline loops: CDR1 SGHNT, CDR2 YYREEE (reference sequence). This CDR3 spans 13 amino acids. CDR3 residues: CASSSLSETEAFF. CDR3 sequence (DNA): TGTGCCAGCAGCTCCCTGAGCGAGACTGAAGCTTTCTTT. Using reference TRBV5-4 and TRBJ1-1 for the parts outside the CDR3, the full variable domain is ETGVTQSPTHLIKTRGQQVTLRCSSQSGHNTVSWYQQALGQGPQFIFQYYREEENGRGNFPPRFSGLQFPNYSSELNVNALELDDSALYLCASSSLSETEAFFGQGTRLTVV.

The CDR3 here is CASSIRMWGSMLNQPQHF. CDR3 sequence (DNA): TGTGCCAGTAGTATTCGGATGTGGGGCAGTATGCTCAATCAGCCCCAGCATTTT. This rearrangement joins TRBV19 to TRBJ1-5; TRBD1 is a possible D gene (5 bases). Looked up from germline, CDR1 is LNHDA and CDR2 is SQIVND (reference sequence). V lost 3 bases to trimming and J lost 3 bases, with 21 bases between them. The CDR3 consists of 18 residues.

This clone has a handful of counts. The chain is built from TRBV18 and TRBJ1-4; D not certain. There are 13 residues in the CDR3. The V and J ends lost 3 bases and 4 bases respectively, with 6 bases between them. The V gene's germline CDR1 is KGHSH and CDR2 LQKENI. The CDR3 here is CASSPRVNEKLFF. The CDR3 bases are TGTGCCAGCTCACCGCGGGTTAATGAAAAACTGTTTTTT. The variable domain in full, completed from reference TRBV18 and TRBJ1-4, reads NAGVMQNPRHLVRRRGQEARLRCSPMKGHSHVYWYRQLPEEGLKFMVYLQKENIIDESGMPKERFSAEFPKEGPSILRIQQVVRGDSAAYFCASSPRVNEKLFFGSGTQLSVL.

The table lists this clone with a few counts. The CDR3 DNA reads as TGTGCCAGTAGTGGTCGACAGGGAAGGATAACTGAAGCTTTCTTT. Protein sequence: CASSGRQGRITEAFF. The chain uses TRBV19 and TRBJ1-1; 7 positions match TRBD1. With 5 bases clipped from V and 5 bases from J, the junction kept 11 bases outside the gene matches. This CDR3 has 15 amino acids. Germline CDR1 and CDR2: LNHDA and SQIVND (reference sequence).

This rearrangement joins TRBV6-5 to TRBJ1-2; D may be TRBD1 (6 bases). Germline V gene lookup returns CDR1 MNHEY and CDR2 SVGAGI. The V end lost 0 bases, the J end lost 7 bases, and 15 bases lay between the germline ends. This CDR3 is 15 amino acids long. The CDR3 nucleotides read TGTGCCAGCAGTTACTCAGGGGGGCGGGGAACTGGCTACACCTTC. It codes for CASSYSGGRGTGYTF.

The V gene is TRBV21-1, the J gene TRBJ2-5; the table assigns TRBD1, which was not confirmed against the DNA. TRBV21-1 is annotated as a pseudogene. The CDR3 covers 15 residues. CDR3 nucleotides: TGTGCCAGCAGCCAATGGGACAGGGCGGAAGAGACCCAGTACTTC. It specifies CASSQWDRAEETQYF.

CDR3 nucleotides: TGTGCCATCAGTCTGAGCAAAAGCACAGATACGCAGTATTTT. Protein: CAISLSKSTDTQYF. This rearrangement joins TRBV10-3 to TRBJ2-3; D unresolved. V lost 5 bases and J lost 0, with 9 bases in between. CDR3 size: 14 residues. Germline V gene sequence: CDR1 ENHRY, CDR2 SYGVKD.

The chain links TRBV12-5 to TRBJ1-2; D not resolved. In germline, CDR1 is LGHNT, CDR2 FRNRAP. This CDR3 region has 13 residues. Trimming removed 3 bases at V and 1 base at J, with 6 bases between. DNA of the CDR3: TGTGCTAGTGGTTTAGAAGATAACTATGGCTACACCTTC. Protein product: CASGLEDNYGYTF.

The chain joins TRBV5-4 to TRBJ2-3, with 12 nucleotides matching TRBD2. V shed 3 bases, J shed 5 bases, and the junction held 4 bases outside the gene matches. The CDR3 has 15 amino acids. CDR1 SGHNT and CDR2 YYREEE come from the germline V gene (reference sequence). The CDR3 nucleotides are TGTGCCAGCAGCTCTAGCGGGGGGGCCGTAGATACGCAGTATTTT. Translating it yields CASSSSGGAVDTQYF.

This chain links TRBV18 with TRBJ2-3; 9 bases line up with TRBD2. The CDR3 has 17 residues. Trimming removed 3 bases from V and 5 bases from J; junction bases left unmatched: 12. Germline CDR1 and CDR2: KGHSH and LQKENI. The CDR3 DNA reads TGTGCCAGCTCACCGACGGGACTAGCTTATAATAGAGATACGCAGTATTTT. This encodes CASSPTGLAYNRDTQYF.

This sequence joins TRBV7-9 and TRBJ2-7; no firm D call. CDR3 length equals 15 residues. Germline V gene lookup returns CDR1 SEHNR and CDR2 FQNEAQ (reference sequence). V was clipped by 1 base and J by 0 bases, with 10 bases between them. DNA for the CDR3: TGTGCCAGCAGCTTAGACGCCTTGAGCTCCTACGAGCAGTACTTC. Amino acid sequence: CASSLDALSSYEQYF.